This entry describes one T cell receptor beta chain. This specimen comes from a study of CD8+CD57+ T cells in acquired aplastic anemia. Germline V gives CDR1 SQVTM, CDR2 ANQGSEA. V was pared by 3 bases and J by 3 bases, with 6 bases between. The CDR3 is 11 amino acids. Only patients with CD8+CD57+ cell expansion on flow cytometry were chosen for sequencing. The blood sampling took place in patients who had so far received no therapy. According to the study, genomic DNA was the template for TCR beta VDJ and CDR3 profiling. Each CDR3 protein gets one entry after TCRdb re-called the reads with MiXCR. The data show 120,000 or so distinct CDR3 sequences, under 60% seen once.

The chain couples TRBV29-1 to TRBJ2-7; D is uncertain. Sequencing was performed on sorted CD4+, CD8+, or CD8+CD57+ T cells (not recorded which) from PBMCs. The sequence was obtained from a human donor with aplastic anemia. Written as DNA, the CDR3 is TGCAGCGTTGAGTTGGGCTACGAGCAGTACTTC. It codes for CSVELGYEQYF.